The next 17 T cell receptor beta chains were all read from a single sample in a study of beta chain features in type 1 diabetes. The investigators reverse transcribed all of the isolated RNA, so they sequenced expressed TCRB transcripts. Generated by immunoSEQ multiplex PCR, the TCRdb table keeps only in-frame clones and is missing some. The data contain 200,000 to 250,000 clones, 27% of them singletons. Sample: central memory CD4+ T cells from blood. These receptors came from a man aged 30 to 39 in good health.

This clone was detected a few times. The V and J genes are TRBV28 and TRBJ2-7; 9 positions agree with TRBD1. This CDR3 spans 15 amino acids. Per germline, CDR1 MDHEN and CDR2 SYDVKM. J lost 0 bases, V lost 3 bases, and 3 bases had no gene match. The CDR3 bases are TGTGCCAGCAGTTTGGGACAGGGAAGCTCCTACGAGCAGTACTTC. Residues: CASSLGQGSSYEQYF. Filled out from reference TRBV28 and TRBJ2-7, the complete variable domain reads DVKVTQSSRYLVKRTGEKVFLECVQDMDHENMFWYRQDPGLGLRLIYFSYDVKMKEKGDIPEGYSVSREKKERFSLILESASTNQTSMYLCASSLGQGSSYEQYFGPGTRLTVT.

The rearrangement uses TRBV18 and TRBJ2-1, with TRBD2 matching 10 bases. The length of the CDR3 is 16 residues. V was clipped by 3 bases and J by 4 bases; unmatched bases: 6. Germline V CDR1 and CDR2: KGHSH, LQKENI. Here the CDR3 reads CASSPAGTSAYNEQFF. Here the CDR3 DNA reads TGTGCCAGCTCACCGGCGGGGACTAGCGCGTACAATGAGCAGTTCTTC. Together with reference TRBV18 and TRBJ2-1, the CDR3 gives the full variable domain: NAGVMQNPRHLVRRRGQEARLRCSPMKGHSHVYWYRQLPEEGLKFMVYLQKENIIDESGMPKERFSAEFPKEGPSILRIQQVVRGDSAAYFCASSPAGTSAYNEQFFGPGTRLTVL.

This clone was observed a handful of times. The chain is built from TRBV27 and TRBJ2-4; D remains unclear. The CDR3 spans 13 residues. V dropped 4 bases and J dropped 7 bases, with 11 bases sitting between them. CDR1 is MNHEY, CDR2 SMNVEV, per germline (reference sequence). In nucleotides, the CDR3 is TGTGCCAGCAGTTCCCCCCGGGTGAACATTCAGTACTTC. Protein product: CASSSPRVNIQYF.

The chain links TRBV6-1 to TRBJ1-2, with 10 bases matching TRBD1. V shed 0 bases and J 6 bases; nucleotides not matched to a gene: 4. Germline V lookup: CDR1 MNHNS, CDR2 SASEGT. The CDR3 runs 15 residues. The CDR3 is CASSEAKTGGHGYTF. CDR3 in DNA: TGTGCCAGCAGTGAAGCAAAGACAGGGGGCCATGGCTACACCTTC.

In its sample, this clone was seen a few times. The CDR3 DNA is TGTGCCAGCAGCATATCGGAGAGCGTCCTGACTTTC. It codes for CASSISESVLTF. The chain recombines TRBV7-9 with TRBJ2-6; D gene unclear. The ends were cut back, 5 bases at V and 12 bases at J, with 11 bases in the middle. The V gene's germline CDR1 is SEHNR and CDR2 FQNEAQ (reference sequence). The CDR3 covers 12 residues.

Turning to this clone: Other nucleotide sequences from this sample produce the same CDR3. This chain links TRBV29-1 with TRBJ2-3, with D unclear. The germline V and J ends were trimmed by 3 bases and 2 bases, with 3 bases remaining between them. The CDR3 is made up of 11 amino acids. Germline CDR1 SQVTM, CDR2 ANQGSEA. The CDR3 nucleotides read TGCAGCGTTGATACCACAGATACGCAGTATTTT. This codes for CSVDTTDTQYF.

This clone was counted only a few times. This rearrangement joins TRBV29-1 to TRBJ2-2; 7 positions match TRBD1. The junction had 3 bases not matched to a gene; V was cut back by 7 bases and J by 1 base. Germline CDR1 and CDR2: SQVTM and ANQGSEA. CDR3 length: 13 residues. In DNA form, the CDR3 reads TGCAGCGGGGGACAGATGAACACCGGGGAGCTGTTTTTT. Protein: CSGGQMNTGELFF.

CDR3 protein: CASRGNRETQYF. In DNA, the CDR3 is TGTGCCAGCAGGGGGAATCGGGAGACCCAGTACTTC. This chain joins TRBV28 and TRBJ2-5; the D is unclear. Trimming removed 6 bases at V and 5 bases at J, with 10 bases between. Germline CDR1 is MDHEN and CDR2 is SYDVKM. The CDR3 has 12 amino acids.

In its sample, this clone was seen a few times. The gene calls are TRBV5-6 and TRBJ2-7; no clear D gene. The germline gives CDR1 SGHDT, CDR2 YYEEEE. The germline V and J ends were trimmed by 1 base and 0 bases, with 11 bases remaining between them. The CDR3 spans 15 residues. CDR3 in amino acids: CASSLQASFSYEQYF. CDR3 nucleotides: TGTGCCAGCAGCTTGCAGGCCAGCTTCTCCTACGAGCAGTACTTC.

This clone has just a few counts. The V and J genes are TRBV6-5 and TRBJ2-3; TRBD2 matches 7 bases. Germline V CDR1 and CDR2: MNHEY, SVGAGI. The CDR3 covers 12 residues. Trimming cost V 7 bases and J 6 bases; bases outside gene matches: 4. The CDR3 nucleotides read TGTGCCAGCACCCCCGGGGGGGATACGCAGTATTTT. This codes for CASTPGGDTQYF.

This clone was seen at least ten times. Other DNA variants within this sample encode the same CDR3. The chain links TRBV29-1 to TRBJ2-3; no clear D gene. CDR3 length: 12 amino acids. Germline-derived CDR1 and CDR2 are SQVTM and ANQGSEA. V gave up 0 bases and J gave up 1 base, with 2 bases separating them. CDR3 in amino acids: CSVEEGTDTQYF. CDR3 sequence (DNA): TGCAGCGTTGAAGAGGGCACAGATACGCAGTATTTT.

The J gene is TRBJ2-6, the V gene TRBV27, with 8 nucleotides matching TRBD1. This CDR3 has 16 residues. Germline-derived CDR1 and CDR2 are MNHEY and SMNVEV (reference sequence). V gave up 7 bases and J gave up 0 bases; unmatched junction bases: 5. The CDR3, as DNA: TGTGCCAGCATGGGACAGGCCCTCTCTGGGGCCAACGTCCTGACTTTC. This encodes CASMGQALSGANVLTF.

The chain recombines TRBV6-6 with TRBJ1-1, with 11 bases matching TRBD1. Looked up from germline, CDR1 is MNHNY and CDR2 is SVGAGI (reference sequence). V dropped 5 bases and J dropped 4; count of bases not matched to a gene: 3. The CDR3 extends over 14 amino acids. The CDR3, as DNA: TGTGCCAGCAGTGGGACAGGGGGTATCACTGAAGCTTTCTTT. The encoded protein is CASSGTGGITEAFF.

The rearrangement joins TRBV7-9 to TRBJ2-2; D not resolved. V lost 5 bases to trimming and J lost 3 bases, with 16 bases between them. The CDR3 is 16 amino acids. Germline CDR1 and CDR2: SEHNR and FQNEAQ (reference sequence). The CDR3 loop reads CASSDRPYRDTGELFF. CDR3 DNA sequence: TGTGCCAGCAGCGATCGGCCTTACCGAGACACCGGGGAGCTGTTTTTT.

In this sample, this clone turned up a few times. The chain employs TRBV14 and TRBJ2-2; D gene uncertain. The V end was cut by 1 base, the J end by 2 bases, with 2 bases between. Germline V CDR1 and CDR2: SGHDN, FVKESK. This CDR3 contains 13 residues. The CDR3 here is CASSQVNTGELFF. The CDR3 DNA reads TGTGCCAGCAGCCAAGTAAACACCGGGGAGCTGTTTTTT.

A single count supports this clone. The CDR3: CATSRGSETQYF. For the CDR3, the DNA is TGTGCCACCAGCAGAGGTTCCGAGACCCAGTACTTC. The chain uses TRBV15 and TRBJ2-5, with no clear D. The CDR3 loop spans 12 amino acids. Germline-derived CDR1 and CDR2 are LNHNV and YYDKDF (reference sequence). Trimming left V 1 base short and J 5 bases short, with 5 bases between.

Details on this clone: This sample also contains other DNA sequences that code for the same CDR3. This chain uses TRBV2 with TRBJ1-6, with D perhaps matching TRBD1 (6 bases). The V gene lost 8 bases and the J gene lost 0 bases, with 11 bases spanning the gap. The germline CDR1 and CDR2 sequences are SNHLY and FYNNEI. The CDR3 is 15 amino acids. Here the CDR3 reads CASVPDSSYNSPLHF. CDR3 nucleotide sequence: TGTGCCAGCGTCCCGGACAGCTCCTATAATTCACCCCTCCACTTT.